Below, 15 T cell receptor beta chains from the same sample are listed, as sequenced in a study of radiotherapy plus CTLA-4 blockade in lung cancer. Generated by immunoSEQ multiplex PCR, the TCRdb table keeps only in-frame clones and is missing some. Among around 80,000 clones listed, just under 75% were seen once. The material sequenced was peripheral blood, taken from a patient treated with radiotherapy plus ipilimumab. These receptors all stem from a human donor with non-small cell lung cancer whose response to radiotherapy plus ipilimumab could not be evaluated.

The chain carries TRBV7-2 and TRBJ2-4; 8 nucleotides align to TRBD1. With V trimmed by 5 bases and J by 6 bases, 9 bases remained unmatched. This CDR3 is 15 amino acids long. CDR1 is SGHTA, CDR2 FQGNSA, per germline. CDR3 protein: CASSPRETGANIQYF. The CDR3, as DNA: TGTGCCAGCAGCCCAAGGGAGACAGGGGCAAACATTCAGTACTTC.

The chain joins TRBV11-2 to TRBJ1-1; 7 nucleotides align to TRBD1. The CDR3 consists of 16 residues. The germline V gene encodes CDR1 SGHAT and CDR2 FQNNGV. The trim removed 5 bases at V and 0 bases at J, leaving 9 bases unmatched. CDR3 coding DNA: TGTGCCAGCAGCCAACCACGACAGGGAATGAACACTGAAGCTTTCTTT. Amino acids: CASSQPRQGMNTEAFF.

The chain carries TRBV7-9 and TRBJ1-1; 10 positions agree with TRBD1. There are 16 residues in the CDR3. The germline CDR1 and CDR2 sequences are SEHNR and FQNEAQ (reference sequence). V was pared by 3 bases and J by 3 bases, with 7 bases of the junction left unmatched. The CDR3 nucleotides read TGTGCCAGCAGCTTTTGGACAGGGGGGGTTTACACTGAAGCTTTCTTT. Amino acid sequence: CASSFWTGGVYTEAFF. The full variable domain, with the rest looked up from reference TRBV7-9 and TRBJ1-1, is DTGVSQNPRHKITKRGQNVTFRCDPISEHNRLYWYRQTLGQGPEFLTYFQNEAQLEKSRLLSDRFSAERPKGSFSTLEIQRTEQGDSAMYLCASSFWTGGVYTEAFFGQGTRLTVV.

The chain combines TRBV7-2 with TRBJ1-1; a possible D gene is TRBD1 (5 bases). Trimming cost V 5 bases and J 12 bases, with 16 bases left between them. Per the germline V gene, CDR1 is SGHTA and CDR2 is FQGNSA. The length of the CDR3 is 12 residues. CDR3 in amino acids: CASSQYRQKTFF. The CDR3, as DNA: TGTGCCAGCAGCCAATATAGACAGAAAACTTTCTTT. The full variable domain, its missing parts supplied by reference TRBV7-2 and TRBJ1-1, is GAGVSQSPSNKVTEKGKDVELRCDPISGHTALYWYRQSLGQGLEFLIYFQGNSAPDKSGLPSDRFSAERTGGSVSTLTIQRTQQEDSAVYLCASSQYRQKTFFGQGTRLTVV.

The chain employs TRBV27 and TRBJ1-2; no clear D gene. The length of the CDR3 is 14 residues. Germline CDR1 is MNHEY and CDR2 is SMNVEV (reference sequence). The ends were cut back, 8 bases at V and 0 bases at J, with 13 bases in the middle. The CDR3 here is CASRRPGTNYGYTF. CDR3 DNA: TGTGCCAGCCGGAGACCTGGTACTAACTATGGCTACACCTTC.

This chain joins TRBV27 and TRBJ2-7; D is undetermined. V gave up 6 bases and J gave up 0 bases, with 12 bases separating them. Germline CDR1 is MNHEY and CDR2 is SMNVEV (reference sequence). The CDR3 sequence is 14 residues long. CDR3 amino acids: CASRAPERSYEQYF. The CDR3 bases are TGTGCCAGCAGGGCCCCAGAACGCTCCTACGAGCAGTACTTC.

V gene TRBV27 combines with J gene TRBJ2-7; 9 nucleotides agree with TRBD2. The length of the CDR3 is 15 residues. Germline-derived CDR1 and CDR2 are MNHEY and SMNVEV (reference sequence). V was clipped by 3 bases and J by 0 bases; unmatched bases: 3. The CDR3 reads CASSFGTSSSYEQYF. In DNA form, the CDR3 reads TGTGCCAGCAGTTTCGGGACTAGCAGCTCCTACGAGCAGTACTTC.

Only one count was recorded for this clone. V is TRBV6-5 and J is TRBJ2-3; 7 bases agree with TRBD1. Unmatched junction bases numbered 9, after V lost 6 bases and J lost 6 bases. Germline lookup yields CDR1 MNHEY and CDR2 SVGAGI. This CDR3 is 14 amino acids long. The CDR3 spells CASSRIRGRDTQYF. The CDR3 DNA reads as TGTGCCAGCAGCCGAATTAGGGGGCGGGATACGCAGTATTTT.

The gene calls are TRBV28 and TRBJ2-3; 8 bases are a match to TRBD2. The CDR3 is 12 residues long. Germline CDR1 is MDHEN and CDR2 is SYDVKM. The CDR3 DNA is TGTGCGTCACGGGGGGGCATAGATACGCAGTATTTT. Encoded protein: CASRGGIDTQYF.

The chain employs TRBV27 and TRBJ1-5; possibly TRBD1 for D (5 bases). The CDR3 is made up of 14 amino acids. Trimming removed 7 bases from V and 6 bases from J, with 16 bases in between. Germline V gene data show CDR1 as MNHEY and CDR2 as SMNVEV (reference sequence). CDR3 region: CASTQNRGVQPQHF. Written as DNA, the CDR3 is TGTGCCAGCACTCAAAACCGGGGGGTTCAGCCCCAGCATTTT.

Judged by abundance, this clone is medium-sized. The gene calls are TRBV7-8 and TRBJ1-4; D might be TRBD1 (5 bases). Germline CDR1 and CDR2: SGHVS and FQNEAQ. There are 11 residues in the CDR3. Trimming left V 3 bases short and J 11 bases short, with 7 bases between. CDR3: CASSLRDKLFF. In DNA form, the CDR3 reads TGTGCCAGCAGCTTGCGGGACAAACTGTTTTTT.

CDR3 DNA: TGTGCCAGCAGCGCGATGACTAGCGGACCCTACGAGCAGTACTTC. Protein product: CASSAMTSGPYEQYF. The chain carries TRBV7-6 and TRBJ2-7, with 9 bases matching TRBD2. CDR3 length: 15 amino acids. V lost 5 bases to trimming and J lost 2 bases; unmatched junction nucleotides: 7. Germline-derived CDR1 and CDR2 are SGHVS and FNYEAQ.

The chain uses TRBV11-3 and TRBJ2-1; 8 bases line up with TRBD1. This CDR3 spans 15 amino acids. From germline, CDR1 is SGHNT and CDR2 YENEEA. V gave up 0 bases and J gave up 8 bases; unmatched junction bases: 6. The CDR3 here is CASSLEARGQDEQFF. The CDR3, as DNA: TGTGCCAGCAGCTTAGAAGCCAGGGGGCAAGATGAGCAGTTCTTC. The full variable domain, with the rest looked up from reference TRBV11-3 and TRBJ2-1, is EAGVVQSPRYKIIEKKQPVAFWCNPISGHNTLYWYLQNLGQGPELLIRYENEEAVDDSQLPKDRFSAERLKGVDSTLKIQPAELGDSAVYLCASSLEARGQDEQFFGPGTRLTVL.

Remarks on this clone: The same CDR3 also results from other DNA sequences found in this sample. The V gene is TRBV5-1, the J gene TRBJ2-2; no clear D. V gave up 0 bases and J gave up 0 bases, with 6 bases separating them. The CDR3 consists of 15 residues. CDR1 is SGHRS, CDR2 YFSETQ, per germline. This CDR3 reads CASSLGRANTGELFF. The CDR3 nucleotides read TGCGCCAGCAGCTTGGGACGGGCGAACACCGGGGAGCTGTTTTTT.

The chain combines TRBV7-2 with TRBJ2-5; possibly TRBD1 for D (6 bases). The J call may be in error: the DNA end matches TRBJ2-7 better. Germline V CDR1 and CDR2: SGHTA, FQGNSA. The length of the CDR3 is 15 residues. The CDR3 sequence: CASSFLGHYLYEQYF. Here the CDR3 DNA reads TGTGCCAGCAGCTTCCTGGGACATTACCTCTACGAGCAGTACTTC.